The rows below give T cell receptor beta chains drawn from one sample of a study of siplizumab effects on memory and regulatory T cells. Assay used: immunoSEQ multiplex PCR; TCRdb lists only in-frame clones, some missing. The repertoire holds approximately 92,000 clones, with roughly 94% as singletons. Source material: non-Treg CD4+ T cells sorted from blood. Source of these receptors: a human donor in good health. Each CDR3 is given with its conserved first and last residue. The D gene is left open where the match is weak. Some rows mark clone size as missing; the rest say once, few, many or name a class of expanded clone.

abundance	v_gene	j_gene	d_gene	CDR3aa	CDR3nt
NA	TRBV7-3	TRBJ2-3	NA	CASSLNVGPQYF	TGTGCCAGCAGCTTAAATGTAGGACCGCAGTATTTT
NA	TRBV28	TRBJ1-6	TRBD1	CASSLPGQGESPLHF	TGTGCCAGCAGTTTACCTGGACAGGGGGAATCACCCCTCCACTTT
NA	TRBV19	TRBJ1-1	NA	CASKGSYTEAFF	TGTGCCAGTAAGGGGAGCTACACTGAAGCTTTCTTT
NA	TRBV5-4	TRBJ2-1	NA	CASSSPGTLYNEQFF	TGTGCCAGCAGCTCCCCCGGGACCCTGTACAATGAGCAGTTCTTC
NA	TRBV7-2	TRBJ2-7	NA	CASSFSGSNNEQYF	TGTGCCAGCAGCTTCTCCGGGAGTAATAACGAGCAGTACTTC
NA	TRBV9	TRBJ1-3	NA	CASSVETQGSGNTIYF	TGTGCCAGCAGCGTAGAAACCCAGGGATCTGGAAACACCATATATTTT
NA	TRBV7-9	TRBJ2-3	NA	CASSYQQWADTQYF	TGTGCCAGCAGCTACCAACAGTGGGCAGATACGCAGTATTTT
NA	TRBV28	TRBJ1-5	NA	CASSFAGNSNNQPQHF	TGTGCCAGCAGTTTTGCGGGGAACTCTAATAATCAGCCCCAGCATTTT
once	TRBV4-1	TRBJ2-2	NA	CASSQAQFGGTGELFF	TGCGCCAGCAGCCAAGCCCAGTTTGGCGGTACCGGGGAGCTGTTTTTT
NA	TRBV2	TRBJ2-7	TRBD1	CASSGVKGQGKGNEQYF	TGTGCCAGCAGTGGGGTAAAAGGACAGGGTAAAGGAAACGAGCAGTACTTC
NA	TRBV6-5	TRBJ1-1	NA	CASSPGDTEAFF	TGTGCCAGCAGTCCAGGGGACACTGAAGCTTTCTTT
NA	TRBV28	TRBJ1-6	NA	CASTSSYNSPLHF	TGTGCCAGCACGAGCTCCTATAATTCACCCCTCCACTTT
NA	TRBV9	TRBJ2-1	TRBD1	CASSVSGTGGYNEQFF	TGTGCCAGCAGCGTATCCGGGACAGGGGGATACAATGAGCAGTTCTTC
NA	TRBV5-4	TRBJ1-2	NA	CASSLDLTDGYTF	TGTGCCAGCAGCTTGGATTTGACTGATGGCTACACCTTC
NA	TRBV28	TRBJ2-7	TRBD2	CASSLRVGRGTYEQYF	TGTGCCAGCAGTTTACGAGTCGGGAGGGGCACCTACGAGCAGTACTTC
NA	TRBV10-3	TRBJ2-7	TRBD2	CAIRASGSHYEQYF	TGTGCCATCAGGGCTAGCGGGAGTCACTACGAGCAGTACTTC
NA	TRBV30	TRBJ1-4	NA	CAWSVRGKLFF	TGTGCCTGGAGTGTACGGGGGAAACTGTTTTTT
NA	TRBV19	TRBJ1-5	NA	CASSADRTVQPQHF	TGTGCCAGTAGTGCAGACCGAACAGTCCAGCCCCAGCATTTT
NA	TRBV5-1	TRBJ2-2	TRBD2	CASSVKAGIRTGELFF	TGCGCCAGCAGTGTAAAAGCGGGGATCAGGACCGGGGAGCTGTTTTTT
NA	TRBV7-9	TRBJ1-2	TRBD1	CASSFRGSSYGYTF	TGTGCCAGCAGCTTCAGGGGGTCTAGCTATGGCTACACCTTC
NA	TRBV25-1	TRBJ2-6	NA	CASSESGTGANVLTF	TGTGCCAGCAGTGAATCCGGGACTGGGGCCAACGTCCTGACTTTC
NA	TRBV5-1	TRBJ2-7	NA	CASSFQFATYEQYF	TGCGCCAGCAGCTTCCAATTCGCGACCTACGAGCAGTACTTC
NA	TRBV9	TRBJ2-1	TRBD2	CASSNSGRYNEQFF	TGTGCCAGCAGCAATAGCGGGAGATACAATGAGCAGTTCTTC
once	TRBV19	TRBJ2-3	NA	CASRPPHSTDTQYF	TGTGCCAGTAGGCCCCCCCACAGCACAGATACGCAGTATTTT
NA	TRBV19	TRBJ1-4	NA	CASSIEGATNEKLFF	TGTGCCAGTAGTATTGAGGGAGCAACTAATGAAAAACTGTTTTTT
NA	TRBV2	TRBJ2-1	NA	CASMGDRYNEQFF	TGTGCCAGCATGGGAGACAGATACAATGAGCAGTTCTTC
NA	TRBV19	TRBJ2-1	NA	CASSKDRSSYNEQFF	TGTGCCAGTAGTAAGGACCGCTCTTCCTACAATGAGCAGTTCTTC
NA	TRBV25-1	TRBJ2-1	NA	CASSEPLLGTSTREQFF	TGTGCCAGCAGTGAACCCCTACTAGGGACATCGACGAGAGAGCAGTTCTTC
NA	TRBV19	TRBJ2-4	TRBD2	CASKPRLAGALSAKNIQYF	TGTGCCAGTAAGCCCCGACTAGCGGGAGCTCTATCAGCCAAAAACATTCAGTACTTC
NA	TRBV9	TRBJ2-7	NA	CASSPAVLNYEQYF	TGTGCCAGCAGCCCCGCAGTTCTTAATTACGAGCAGTACTTC
NA	TRBV7-8	TRBJ1-1	NA	CASSLEANTEAFF	TGTGCCAGCAGCTTAGAAGCTAACACTGAAGCTTTCTTT
NA	TRBV18	TRBJ2-3	TRBD2	CASSPPKAGGLKFMDTQYF	TGTGCCAGCTCACCACCTAAAGCGGGAGGGCTGAAGTTCATGGATACGCAGTATTTT
NA	TRBV7-2	TRBJ2-7	TRBD2	CASSLNGRASHEQYF	TGTGCCAGCAGCTTAAACGGGAGGGCTTCCCACGAGCAGTACTTC
once	TRBV6-6	TRBJ1-1	NA	CASPERIEGITEAFF	TGTGCCAGCCCCGAGAGGATAGAAGGCATCACTGAAGCTTTCTTT
NA	TRBV4-2	TRBJ2-3	NA	CASSQDVGRTDTQYF	TGTGCCAGCAGCCAAGACGTAGGGAGAACAGATACGCAGTATTTT
NA	TRBV4-1	TRBJ2-3	TRBD2	CASSYPGTTGDTQYF	TGCGCCAGCAGCTACCCCGGGACTACTGGAGATACGCAGTATTTT
few	TRBV7-9	TRBJ1-1	NA	CASSIETAEAFF	TGTGCCAGCAGCATTGAGACAGCTGAAGCTTTCTTT
NA	TRBV28	TRBJ2-1	TRBD2	CASSGRTSGTDEQFF	TGTGCCAGCAGTGGTAGGACTAGCGGGACTGATGAGCAGTTCTTC
NA	TRBV7-6	TRBJ2-7	TRBD1	CASSLGRTGTYEQYF	TGTGCCAGCAGCTTAGGTCGGACAGGTACCTACGAGCAGTACTTC
NA	TRBV4-1	TRBJ1-1	NA	CASSQDPVPNTEAFF	TGCGCCAGCAGCCAAGATCCGGTACCGAACACTGAAGCTTTCTTT